This entry lists 21 T cell receptor beta chains sequenced from one sample in a study of T cell responses to AZD1222 COVID-19 vaccine. Repertoires were generated with immunoSEQ multiplex PCR, while TCRdb's copy carries only in-frame clones and drops some. The table includes some 100,000 clones, more than 75% detected once. The sequencing here drew on peripheral blood, taken 28 days after the second AZD1222 dose. These receptors all stem from an adult who received the AZD1222 COVID-19 vaccine.

The chain recombines TRBV27 with TRBJ1-1; D is uncertain. Between the trimmed V and J ends, which lost 7 bases and 0 bases, there was a span of 15 bases. The germline CDR1 and CDR2 sequences are MNHEY and SMNVEV (reference sequence). The CDR3 has 15 residues. The CDR3 loop reads CASISRPPMNTEAFF. The CDR3 DNA reads as TGTGCCAGCATCTCACGGCCCCCCATGAACACTGAAGCTTTCTTT.

The V gene is TRBV25-1, the J gene TRBJ2-5, with D hard to call. V was cut by 3 bases and J by 7 bases, with 15 bases left in between. This CDR3 has 14 residues. The germline gives CDR1 MGHDK, CDR2 SYGVNS. The CDR3 region is CASSDPRPKGTQYF. In DNA, the CDR3 is TGTGCCAGCAGTGACCCCCGGCCGAAAGGGACCCAGTACTTC.

This clone was found once. The chain carries TRBV12-3 or TRBV12-4 and TRBJ2-1, with D possibly matching TRBD1 (6 bases). Trimming left V 3 bases short and J 4 bases short, with 7 bases between. The CDR3 consists of 13 residues. CDR3 DNA sequence: TGTGCCAGCAGTTTCGGGACATACAATGAGCAGTTCTTC. This translates into CASSFGTYNEQFF.

This sequence joins TRBV25-1 and TRBJ1-2; 9 bases map to TRBD1. This CDR3 has 15 residues. J was trimmed by 9 bases and V by 2 bases; bases with no gene match: 10. Germline V gene lookup returns CDR1 MGHDK and CDR2 SYGVNS. DNA of the CDR3: TGTGCCAGCAGTGAACCTGGGACAGGGAACTGGCGCTACACCTTC. This codes for CASSEPGTGNWRYTF.

J is TRBJ2-1 and V is TRBV7-2; 7 positions match TRBD2. After removal of 0 bases from V and 3 bases from J, the junction contained 5 bases not matched to a gene. This CDR3 is 16 amino acids long. The germline V gene has CDR1 SGHTA and CDR2 FQGNSA. The CDR3 DNA sequence: TGTGCCAGCAGCTTAGCGAGCGGGGTGAGCTACAATGAGCAGTTCTTC. Its protein is CASSLASGVSYNEQFF.

This chain connects TRBV11-1 to TRBJ1-2, with TRBD1 matching over 9 bases. The CDR3 sequence is 14 residues long. V dropped 2 bases and J dropped 7; count of bases not matched to a gene: 5. Germline V gene data show CDR1 as SGHAT and CDR2 as FQDESV (reference sequence). The CDR3 sequence: CASSLNRGQSGYTF. The CDR3 coding sequence is TGTGCCAGCAGCTTAAACAGGGGGCAGAGTGGCTACACCTTC.

CDR3 sequence: CASSALRGVSYEQYF. In DNA form, the CDR3 reads TGCGCCAGCAGCGCACTTCGAGGGGTCTCCTACGAGCAGTACTTC. The chain joins TRBV4-1 to TRBJ2-7; D possibly uses TRBD1 or TRBD2 (5 bases each). The V and J ends lost 5 bases and 0 bases respectively, with 14 bases between them. This CDR3 has 15 residues. Germline lookup yields CDR1 MGHRA and CDR2 YSYEKL.

V is TRBV25-1 and J is TRBJ2-7; D is ambiguous. This CDR3 contains 11 residues. Per germline, CDR1 MGHDK and CDR2 SYGVNS. Trimming took 6 bases from V and 4 from J, leaving 7 bases between them. CDR3 nucleotides: TGTGCCAGCAGCGCTTTGTACGAGCAGTACTTC. Translation: CASSALYEQYF.

The CDR3 coding sequence is TGTGCCATCAGTGATTTCGGAGGGGTAAAAACTGAAGCTTTCTTT. Its translation: CAISDFGGVKTEAFF. The chain combines TRBV10-3 with TRBJ1-1, with D possibly matching TRBD1 (5 bases). V was cut by 3 bases and J by 5 bases, with 16 bases left in between. The V gene's germline CDR1 is ENHRY and CDR2 SYGVKD. The CDR3 spans 15 residues.

V gene TRBV2 combines with J gene TRBJ1-5; maybe TRBD1 (6 bases). Deletions cut 8 bases from V and 3 bases from J, with 17 bases between. The CDR3 is 15 amino acids. The germline V gene encodes CDR1 SNHLY and CDR2 FYNNEI. The CDR3 bases are TGTGCCAGCCAGAATTCGGGGGGCTCCAATCAGCCCCAGCATTTT. Translating gives CASQNSGGSNQPQHF.

This sequence joins TRBV5-6 and TRBJ1-1, with a weak D call TRBD1 (6 bases). The CDR3 loop spans 16 amino acids. The V gene lost 1 base and the J gene lost 0 bases, with 13 bases spanning the gap. CDR1 and CDR2 from the germline V gene are SGHDT and YYEEEE. The CDR3 region is CASSLPDRTVNTEAFF. CDR3 in DNA: TGTGCCAGCAGCTTGCCTGACAGGACCGTGAACACTGAAGCTTTCTTT.

V and J are TRBV24-1 and TRBJ1-5; tentatively, D is TRBD1 (5 bases). The germline V gene encodes CDR1 KGHDR and CDR2 SFDVKD. The V gene lost 5 bases and the J gene lost 2 bases, with 15 bases spanning the gap. The CDR3 totals 16 residues. The CDR3 DNA is TGTGCCACCAGTGGAACCAAGGGACCCGGCAATCAGCCCCAGCATTTT. Translating it yields CATSGTKGPGNQPQHF.

This chain uses TRBV7-8 with TRBJ2-7, with 10 bases identical to TRBD2. The CDR3 runs 16 residues. Per the germline V gene, CDR1 is SGHVS and CDR2 is FQNEAQ. The J segment lost 0 bases and the V segment lost 4 bases, leaving 6 bases of the junction unmatched. CDR3 protein: CASSSPKRGGSYEQYF. CDR3 bases: TGTGCCAGCAGCTCACCAAAGCGGGGGGGCTCCTACGAGCAGTACTTC.

The chain uses TRBV5-1 and TRBJ1-5; 7 positions agree with TRBD1. The germline V gene has CDR1 SGHRS and CDR2 YFSETQ. The CDR3 extends over 14 amino acids. The V gene end was trimmed by 6 bases and the J gene end by 3 bases; junction bases not matched to a gene: 6. The CDR3 region has the DNA TGCGCCAGCAAGATAGGGACAGACAATCAGCCCCAGCATTTT. Protein: CASKIGTDNQPQHF. The full variable domain, with the rest looked up from reference TRBV5-1 and TRBJ1-5, is KAGVTQTPRYLIKTRGQQVTLSCSPISGHRSVSWYQQTPGQGLQFLFEYFSETQRNKGNFPGRFSGRQFSNSRSEMNVSTLELGDSALYLCASKIGTDNQPQHFGDGTRLSIL.

The rearrangement uses TRBV5-4 and TRBJ1-6; a weak D match, TRBD1 (5 bases). The germline V gene encodes CDR1 SGHNT and CDR2 YYREEE (reference sequence). Trimming took 5 bases from V and 9 from J, leaving 15 bases between them. CDR3 length equals 14 residues. The CDR3: CASRSGSGGSPLHF. DNA of the CDR3: TGTGCCAGCAGGTCGGGAAGCGGGGGTTCACCCCTCCACTTT.

The J gene is TRBJ1-2, the V gene TRBV2; no clear D gene. Trimming took 7 bases from V and 2 from J, leaving 14 bases between them. The germline V gene has CDR1 SNHLY and CDR2 FYNNEI. The CDR3 has 14 residues. The CDR3, as DNA: TGTGCCAGCACGGAGGGTCCGCTGAACTATGGCTACACCTTC. Protein sequence: CASTEGPLNYGYTF.

In nucleotides, the CDR3 is TGCGCCAGCAGCTCCCCTGGCCGGGGAGGCTACACCTTC. It translates to CASSSPGRGGYTF. The chain links TRBV4-1 to TRBJ1-2; D is unclear. V was cut by 5 bases and J by 8 bases, with 15 bases left in between. Germline lookup yields CDR1 MGHRA and CDR2 YSYEKL. The CDR3 runs to 13 residues.

This clone was observed a few times. The rearrangement uses TRBV14 and TRBJ1-2; no definite D call. From germline, CDR1 is SGHDN and CDR2 FVKESK. The CDR3 runs 13 residues. Trimming stripped 6 bases from V and 2 bases from J, with 10 bases between. CDR3 nucleotide sequence: TGTGCCAGCAGACGCGGGGAAAACTATGGCTACACCTTC. Protein sequence: CASRRGENYGYTF.

The chain employs TRBV30 and TRBJ2-7, with D tentatively TRBD2 (7 bases). Germline assignment: CDR1 GTSNPN and CDR2 SVGIG (reference sequence). This CDR3 is 14 amino acids long. Trimming stripped 1 base from V and 2 bases from J, with 12 bases between. CDR3: CAWSEGGGTYEQYF. Here the CDR3 DNA reads TGTGCCTGGAGTGAAGGGGGAGGGACCTACGAGCAGTACTTC.

The DNA for the CDR3 is TGTGCCAGCACGTACGGGAACACCGGGGAGCTGTTTTTT. Encoded protein: CASTYGNTGELFF. This rearrangement joins TRBV14 to TRBJ2-2, with D unresolved. The V end was cut by 7 bases, the J end by 1 base, with 7 bases between. The CDR3 has 13 amino acids. Germline V lookup: CDR1 SGHDN, CDR2 FVKESK.

V gene TRBV19 combines with J gene TRBJ2-7, with D perhaps TRBD1 (6 bases). V was pared by 5 bases and J by 0 bases, with 11 bases between. Germline CDR1 is LNHDA and CDR2 is SQIVND (reference sequence). CDR3 length equals 14 residues. CDR3 residues: CASSPRDTSYEQYF. The CDR3 DNA sequence: TGTGCCAGTAGTCCCCGGGACACCTCCTACGAGCAGTACTTC.